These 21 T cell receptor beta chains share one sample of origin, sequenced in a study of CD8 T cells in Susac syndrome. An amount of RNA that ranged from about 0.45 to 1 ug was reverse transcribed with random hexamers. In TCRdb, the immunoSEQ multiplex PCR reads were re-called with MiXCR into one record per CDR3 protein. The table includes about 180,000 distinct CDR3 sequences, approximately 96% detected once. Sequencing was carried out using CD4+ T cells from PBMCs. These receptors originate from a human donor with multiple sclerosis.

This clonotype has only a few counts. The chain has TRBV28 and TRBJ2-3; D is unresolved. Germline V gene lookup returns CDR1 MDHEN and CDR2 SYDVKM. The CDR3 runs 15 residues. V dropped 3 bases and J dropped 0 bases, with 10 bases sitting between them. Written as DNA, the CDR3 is TGTGCCAGCAGTTTGGCAAGACCTAGCACAGATACGCAGTATTTT. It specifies CASSLARPSTDTQYF.

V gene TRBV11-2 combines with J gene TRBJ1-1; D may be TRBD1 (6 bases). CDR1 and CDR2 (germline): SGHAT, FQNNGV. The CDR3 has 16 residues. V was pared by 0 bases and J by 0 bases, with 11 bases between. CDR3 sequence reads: CASSLEPGAMNTEAFF. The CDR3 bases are TGTGCCAGCAGCTTAGAGCCAGGGGCCATGAACACTGAAGCTTTCTTT.

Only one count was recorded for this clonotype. The CDR3, as DNA: TGTGCCAGCAGCCAAGAGGGGCGGAGGGGGTTACCGAGTGAACTGTTTTTT. Its protein product is CASSQEGRRGLPSELFF. The J gene is TRBJ1-4, the V gene TRBV3-1, with D perhaps matching TRBD1 (6 bases). The CDR3 sequence is 17 residues long. Trimming took off 0 bases at V and 12 bases at J, with 23 bases between the two ends. Germline-derived CDR1 and CDR2 are LGHDT and YNNKEL (reference sequence).

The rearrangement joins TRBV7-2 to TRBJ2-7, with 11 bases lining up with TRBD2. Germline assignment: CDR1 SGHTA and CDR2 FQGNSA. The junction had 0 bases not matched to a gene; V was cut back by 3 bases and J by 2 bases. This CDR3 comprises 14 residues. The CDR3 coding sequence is TGTGCCAGCAGCTTGGGACTAGCGGCCTACGAGCAGTACTTC. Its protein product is CASSLGLAAYEQYF.

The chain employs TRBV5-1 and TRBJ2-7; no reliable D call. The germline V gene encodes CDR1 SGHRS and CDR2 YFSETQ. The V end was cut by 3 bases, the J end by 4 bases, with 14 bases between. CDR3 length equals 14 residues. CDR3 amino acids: CASSSSARLYEQYF. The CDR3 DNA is TGCGCCAGCAGCTCGTCCGCAAGACTTTACGAGCAGTACTTC.

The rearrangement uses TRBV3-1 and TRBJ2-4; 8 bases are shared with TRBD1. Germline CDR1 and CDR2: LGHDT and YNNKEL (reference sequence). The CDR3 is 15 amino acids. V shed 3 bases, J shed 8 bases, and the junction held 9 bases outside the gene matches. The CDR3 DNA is TGTGCCAGCAGCCAGGGGACAGGTGGTAGGGACATTCAGTACTTC. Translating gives CASSQGTGGRDIQYF.

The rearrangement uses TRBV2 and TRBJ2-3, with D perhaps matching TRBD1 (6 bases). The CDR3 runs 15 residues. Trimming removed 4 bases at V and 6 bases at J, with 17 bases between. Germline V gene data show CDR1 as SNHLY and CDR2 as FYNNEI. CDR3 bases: TGTGCCAGCAGTGCCGAAACAGGGACGCTTGATACGCAGTATTTT. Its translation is CASSAETGTLDTQYF.

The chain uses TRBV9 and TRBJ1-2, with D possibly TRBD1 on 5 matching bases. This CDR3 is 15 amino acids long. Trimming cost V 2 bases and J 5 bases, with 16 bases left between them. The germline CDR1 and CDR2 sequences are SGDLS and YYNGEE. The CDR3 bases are TGTGCCAGCAGCGTGAGTCAGGGATCTCGTTATGGCTACACCTTC. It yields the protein CASSVSQGSRYGYTF.

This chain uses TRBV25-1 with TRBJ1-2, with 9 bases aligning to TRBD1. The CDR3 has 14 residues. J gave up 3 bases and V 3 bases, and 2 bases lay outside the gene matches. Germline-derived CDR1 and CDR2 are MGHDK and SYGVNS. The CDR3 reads CASSEGQGHYGYTF. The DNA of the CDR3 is TGTGCCAGCAGTGAGGGACAGGGTCACTATGGCTACACCTTC.

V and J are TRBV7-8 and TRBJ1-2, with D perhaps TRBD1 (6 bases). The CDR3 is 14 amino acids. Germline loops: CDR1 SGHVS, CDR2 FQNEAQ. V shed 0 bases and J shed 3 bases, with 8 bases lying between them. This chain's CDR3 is CASSLAAGDYGYTF. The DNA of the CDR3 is TGTGCCAGCAGCTTAGCCGCAGGGGACTATGGCTACACCTTC. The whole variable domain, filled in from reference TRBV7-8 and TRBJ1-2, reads GAGVSQSPRYKVAKRGQDVALRCDPISGHVSLFWYQQALGQGPEFLTYFQNEAQLDKSGLPSDRFFAERPEGSVSTLKIQRTQQEDSAVYLCASSLAAGDYGYTFGSGTRLTVV.

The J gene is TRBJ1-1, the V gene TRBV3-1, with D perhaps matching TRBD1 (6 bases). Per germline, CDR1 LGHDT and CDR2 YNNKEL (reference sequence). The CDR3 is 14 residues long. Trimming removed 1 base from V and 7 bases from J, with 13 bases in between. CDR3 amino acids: CASSQVEGESEAFF. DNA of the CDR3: TGTGCCAGCAGCCAAGTCGAGGGGGAAAGTGAAGCTTTCTTT.

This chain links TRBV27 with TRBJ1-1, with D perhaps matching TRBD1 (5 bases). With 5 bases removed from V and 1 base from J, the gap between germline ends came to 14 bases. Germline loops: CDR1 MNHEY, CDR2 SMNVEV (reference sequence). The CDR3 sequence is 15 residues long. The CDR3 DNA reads TGTGCCAGCAGTACGCTGGGGCTCGGGAACACTGAAGCTTTCTTT. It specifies CASSTLGLGNTEAFF.

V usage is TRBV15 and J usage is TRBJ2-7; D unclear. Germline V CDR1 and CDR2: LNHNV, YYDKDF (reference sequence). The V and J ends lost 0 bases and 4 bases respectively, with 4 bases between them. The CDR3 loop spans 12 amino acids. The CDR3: CATSRELYEQYF. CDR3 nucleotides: TGTGCCACCAGCAGAGAGCTGTACGAGCAGTACTTC.

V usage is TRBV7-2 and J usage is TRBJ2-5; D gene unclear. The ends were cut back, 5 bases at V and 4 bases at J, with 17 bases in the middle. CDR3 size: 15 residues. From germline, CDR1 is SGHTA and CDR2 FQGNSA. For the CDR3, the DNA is TGTGCCAGCAGCCCGTCAGCGCCTGGCGGAGAGACCCAGTACTTC. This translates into CASSPSAPGGETQYF.

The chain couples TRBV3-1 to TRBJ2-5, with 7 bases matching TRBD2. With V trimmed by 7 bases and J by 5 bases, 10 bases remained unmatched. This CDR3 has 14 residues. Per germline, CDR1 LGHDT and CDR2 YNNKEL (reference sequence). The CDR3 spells CASTAAGRGETQYF. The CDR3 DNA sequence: TGTGCCAGCACCGCGGCGGGGCGGGGGGAGACCCAGTACTTC.

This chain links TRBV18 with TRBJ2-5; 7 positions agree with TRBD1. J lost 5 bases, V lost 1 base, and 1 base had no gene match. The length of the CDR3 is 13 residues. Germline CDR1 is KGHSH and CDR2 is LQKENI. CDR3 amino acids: CASSPRDSETQYF. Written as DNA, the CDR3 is TGTGCCAGCTCACCACGGGACAGTGAGACCCAGTACTTC. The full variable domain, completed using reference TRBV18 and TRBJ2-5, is NAGVMQNPRHLVRRRGQEARLRCSPMKGHSHVYWYRQLPEEGLKFMVYLQKENIIDESGMPKERFSAEFPKEGPSILRIQQVVRGDSAAYFCASSPRDSETQYFGPGTRLLVL.

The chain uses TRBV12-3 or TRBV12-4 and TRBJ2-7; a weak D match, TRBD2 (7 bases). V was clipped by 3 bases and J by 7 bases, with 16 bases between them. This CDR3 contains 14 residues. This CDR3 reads CASSLGGGFGEQYF. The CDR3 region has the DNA TGTGCCAGCAGTTTGGGAGGGGGGTTCGGGGAGCAGTACTTC.

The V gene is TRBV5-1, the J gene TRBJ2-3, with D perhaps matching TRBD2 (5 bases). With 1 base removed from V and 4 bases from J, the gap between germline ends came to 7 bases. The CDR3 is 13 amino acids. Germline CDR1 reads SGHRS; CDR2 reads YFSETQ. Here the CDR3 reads CASSLQLADTQYF. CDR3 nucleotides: TGCGCCAGCAGCTTGCAACTAGCAGATACGCAGTATTTT.

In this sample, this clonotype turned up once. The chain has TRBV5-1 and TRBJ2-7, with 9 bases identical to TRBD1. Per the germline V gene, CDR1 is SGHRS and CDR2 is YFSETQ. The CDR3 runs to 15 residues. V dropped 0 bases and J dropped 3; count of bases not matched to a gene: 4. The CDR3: CASSLEGQGNYEQYF. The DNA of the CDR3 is TGCGCCAGCAGCTTGGAGGGACAGGGCAACTACGAGCAGTACTTC. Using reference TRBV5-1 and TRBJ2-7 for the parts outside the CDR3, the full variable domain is KAGVTQTPRYLIKTRGQQVTLSCSPISGHRSVSWYQQTPGQGLQFLFEYFSETQRNKGNFPGRFSGRQFSNSRSEMNVSTLELGDSALYLCASSLEGQGNYEQYFGPGTRLTVT.

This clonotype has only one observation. The CDR3: CASSQPGANTEAFF. CDR3 nucleotide sequence: TGCGCCAGCAGCCAACCGGGGGCGAACACTGAAGCTTTCTTT. This chain joins TRBV4-3 and TRBJ1-1; D might be TRBD1 (6 bases). Germline loops: CDR1 LGHNA, CDR2 YSLEER. Between the trimmed V and J ends, which lost 2 bases and 1 base, there was a span of 8 bases. The CDR3 has 14 amino acids.

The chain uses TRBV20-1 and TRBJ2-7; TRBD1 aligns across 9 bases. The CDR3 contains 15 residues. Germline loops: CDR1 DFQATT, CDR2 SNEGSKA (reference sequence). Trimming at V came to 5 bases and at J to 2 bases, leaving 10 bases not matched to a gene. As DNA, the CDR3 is TGCAGTGCTTTTAATGCGGGACAGGGACCCTACGAGCAGTACTTC. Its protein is CSAFNAGQGPYEQYF.